The present T cell receptor beta chain was sequenced within a study of PD-1 blockade in classical Hodgkin lymphoma. Study information: Patients in the cohort were put on intravenous nivolumab, 3 mg/kg every 2 weeks. General observations from the study: Significantly greater TCR diversity emerged by C4D1 in CD4+ cells but not CD8+ cells. Baseline diversity was lower in partial responders and progressors than complete responders. Reports indicated that newly diagnosed patients had lower baseline TCR diversity than healthy donors did.

CDR3 length: 14 residues. Unmatched junction bases numbered 3, after V lost 3 bases and J lost 3 bases. The germline V gene encodes CDR1 MNHEY and CDR2 SMNVEV (reference sequence). This clone has only one observation. Antigen unknown. The sample contains more than one DNA sequence encoding this CDR3. Brentuximab vedotin exposure varied among the patients, all of whom had relapsed after autologous stem cell transplantation. Sequencing used immunoSEQ multiplex PCR; TCRdb keeps in-frame clones, though not all of them. This sample yields approximately 100,000 clones, of which around 90% are seen a single time; approximately 2.8% belongs to the top ten.

The source of this sequence is a human donor with classical Hodgkin lymphoma. The chain is built from TRBV27 and TRBJ2-7; 9 nucleotides agree with TRBD1. Sequencing used peripheral blood mononuclear cells (PBMCs), obtained at baseline. In DNA, the CDR3 is TGTGCCAGCAGTTTGGCGGGACAGGGCTACGAGCAGTACTTC. Its translation: CASSLAGQGYEQYF.